The 25 T cell receptor beta chains below all came from one sample that was sequenced in a study of spatial heterogeneity in lung cancer. TCRdb recomputed calls from the 5' RACE reads with MiXCR, one row per CDR3 protein. The sample includes some 71 distinct CDR3 sequences. Time point in this sample: sample taken at primary tumor resection. The sequencing used normal lung tissue next to the tumor, collected at surgery. These receptor sequences come from a male donor with early-stage non-small cell lung cancer.

Worth noting for this clonotype: Since it is a stray read in a library aimed at alpha chains, this beta chain has a size that is not meaningful. The V and J genes are TRBV5-1 and TRBJ2-7; unclear D gene. Trimming took 3 bases from V and 3 from J, leaving 10 bases between them. From germline, CDR1 is SGHRS and CDR2 YFSETQ. This CDR3 comprises 13 residues. The CDR3 here is CASSSNGGYEQYF. The DNA for the CDR3 is TGCGCCAGCAGCTCCAACGGTGGCTACGAGCAGTACTTC.

In the case of this clonotype: In a library made to pick up alpha chains, this beta chain is a stray read with a size that means little. The chain recombines TRBV19 with TRBJ2-6; D is ambiguous. The CDR3 totals 14 residues. The germline V gene encodes CDR1 LNHDA and CDR2 SQIVND (reference sequence). V was clipped by 8 bases and J by 0 bases, with 8 bases between them. Written as DNA, the CDR3 is TGTGCCAGTGAAACTACCTCTGGGGCCAACGTCCTGACTTTC. It yields the protein CASETTSGANVLTF. Full variable domain (outside the CDR3, taken from reference TRBV19 and TRBJ2-6): DGGITQSPKYLFRKEGQNVTLSCEQNLNHDAMYWYRQDPGQGLRLIYYSQIVNDFQKGDIAEGYSVSREKKESFPLTVTSAQKNPTAFYLCASETTSGANVLTFGAGSRLTVL.

Points on this clonotype: A much larger clone lies one base from this, so it may be a read error. Because the library targeted alpha chains, this beta chain is an off-target read whose size means little. This chain uses TRBV9 with TRBJ2-7; D is possibly TRBD1 (6 bases). The CDR3 contains 12 residues. The germline V gene has CDR1 SGDLS and CDR2 YYNGEE. CDR3 loop: CASSAERGTVTF. The CDR3 DNA follows: TGTGCCAGCAGCGCCGAAAGGGGGACGGTCACTTTC.

This clonotype is deemed hyperexpanded (1% or more). One junction end does not reproduce the germline sequence, and a read error may be involved. Because this beta chain is a stray read in a library intended to capture alpha chains, its abundance should not be given much weight. The J gene is TRBJ2-7, the V gene TRBV9, with D maybe TRBD1 (6 bases). The CDR3 has 12 amino acids. Germline CDR1 is SGDLS and CDR2 is YYNGEE. The CDR3 protein is CASSAERGSVTF. Written as DNA, the CDR3 is TGTGCCAGCAGCGCCGAAAGGGGGTCGGTCACTTTC. Filled out from reference TRBV9 and TRBJ2-7, the complete variable domain reads DSGVTQTPKHLITATGQRVTLRCSPRSGDLSVYWYQQSLDQGLQFLIQYYNGEERAKGNILERFSAQQFPDLHSELNLSSLELGDSALYFCASSAERGSVTFGPGTRLTVT.

Comment on this clonotype: This beta chain is a stray sequence in a library constructed for alpha chains; its clone size is not meaningful. V and J are TRBV20-1 and TRBJ2-1, with 7 bases lining up with TRBD2. V shed 2 bases and J 1 base; nucleotides not matched to a gene: 5. From germline, CDR1 is DFQATT and CDR2 SNEGSKA (reference sequence). The CDR3 spans 15 residues. This CDR3 reads CSARPGTISYNEQFF. Written as DNA, the CDR3 is TGCAGTGCTAGACCCGGGACTATATCCTACAATGAGCAGTTCTTC.

This clonotype rates as hyperexpanded (1% or more). This beta chain is an off-target read within a library intended for alpha chains, so its frequency means little. The CDR3 DNA reads as TGTGCCAGCAGTTACTCGAAGGGGTCCGAGCAGTACTTC. Amino acids: CASSYSKGSEQYF. The chain combines TRBV6-5 with TRBJ2-7; D is possibly TRBD1 (5 bases). Germline V gene data show CDR1 as MNHEY and CDR2 as SVGAGI. The length of the CDR3 is 13 residues. Between the trimmed V and J ends, which lost 0 bases and 6 bases, there was a span of 9 bases.

A word on this clonotype: This beta chain turned up in a library designed for alpha chains; as an off-target read, its abundance says little. V gene TRBV29-1 combines with J gene TRBJ2-1; TRBD1 matches at 8 bases. Per germline, CDR1 SQVTM and CDR2 ANQGSEA. The CDR3 length is 13 residues. The V segment lost 4 bases and the J segment 12 bases; nucleotides outside the gene matches: 11. CDR3 coding DNA: TGCAGCGTTGGGACGCAGCAGGGGGCTGCGCAGTTCTTC. Translation gives CSVGTQQGAAQFF.

This clonotype is judged hyperexpanded. In a library made to pick up alpha chains, this beta chain is a stray read with a size that means little. The V gene is TRBV19, the J gene TRBJ2-1, with D perhaps matching TRBD1 (5 bases). Trimming cost V 6 bases and J 4 bases, with 16 bases left between them. The germline gives CDR1 LNHDA, CDR2 SQIVND (reference sequence). The length of the CDR3 is 15 residues. The CDR3 is CASSATANLYNEQFF. CDR3 nucleotide sequence: TGTGCCAGTAGCGCGACAGCGAACCTTTACAATGAGCAGTTCTTC.

Note on this clonotype: This beta chain is an off-target read within a library intended for alpha chains, so its frequency means little. The V call is TRBV7-9, the J call TRBJ1-4; no firm D call. CDR3 length: 12 amino acids. V was shortened by 5 bases and J by 8 bases, with 9 bases between the two germline ends. The V gene's germline CDR1 is SEHNR and CDR2 FQNEAQ (reference sequence). The CDR3 nucleotides are TGTGCCAGCAGCCGCCGAGGGGAAAAACTGTTTTTT. Its translation is CASSRRGEKLFF.

Comments on this clonotype: Since it is a stray read in a library aimed at alpha chains, this beta chain has a size that is not meaningful. V and J are TRBV19 and TRBJ1-5; D not certain. The CDR3 loop spans 15 amino acids. CDR1 LNHDA and CDR2 SQIVND come from the germline V gene (reference sequence). The V and J ends lost 0 bases and 4 bases respectively, with 10 bases between them. CDR3 coding DNA: TGTGCCAGTAGTATAGAAGACATGGCTAATCAGCCCCAGCATTTT. This translates into CASSIEDMANQPQHF.

As for this clonotype: For a library built for alpha chains, this beta chain is a stray read; little rests on its size. The J gene is TRBJ2-7, the V gene TRBV4-3; the match to TRBD1 covers 7 bases. The CDR3 sequence is 15 residues long. V was pared by 1 base and J by 2 bases, with 5 bases of the junction left unmatched. The germline V gene has CDR1 LGHNA and CDR2 YSLEER. DNA for the CDR3: TGCGCCAGCAGCCAAGGACACAGGGGAGCCTACGAGCAGTACTTC. Amino acid sequence: CASSQGHRGAYEQYF.

Notes on this clonotype: For a library built for alpha chains, this beta chain is a stray read; little rests on its size. The J gene is TRBJ2-3, the V gene TRBV20-1, with 10 positions matching TRBD2. The germline V gene has CDR1 DFQATT and CDR2 SNEGSKA (reference sequence). This CDR3 has 15 residues. The ends lost 0 bases at V and 9 bases at J; junction bases unmatched: 9. In DNA form, the CDR3 reads TGCAGTGCTAGAGATGGGATAGCGGGAGGCCCCACGCAGTATTTT. It is translated as CSARDGIAGGPTQYF.

For this clonotype: Being off target in a library aimed at alpha chains, this beta chain has a size of little meaning. This sequence joins TRBV20-1 and TRBJ2-7; TRBD2 agrees at 9 bases. Germline V gives CDR1 DFQATT, CDR2 SNEGSKA (reference sequence). The CDR3 consists of 16 residues. V shed 6 bases, J shed 0 bases, and the junction held 12 bases outside the gene matches. The CDR3: CSAHGLAGTFSYEQYF. Here the CDR3 DNA reads TGCAGTGCCCACGGGCTAGCGGGGACATTCTCCTACGAGCAGTACTTC.

By share, this clonotype ranks as hyperexpanded. As an off-target read in a library built for alpha chains, this beta chain has a frequency of little significance. The rearrangement joins TRBV7-9 to TRBJ2-4; the match to TRBD1 covers 10 bases. Germline V lookup: CDR1 SEHNR, CDR2 FQNEAQ (reference sequence). The CDR3 loop spans 17 amino acids. V lost 0 bases and J lost 3; bases outside the gene matches: 5. CDR3 loop: CASSLAGTGADKNIQYF. The CDR3, as DNA: TGTGCCAGCAGCTTAGCAGGGACAGGGGCCGACAAAAACATTCAGTACTTC.

As to this clonotype: Because this beta chain is a stray read in a library intended to capture alpha chains, its abundance should not be given much weight. The DNA for the CDR3 is TGTGCCTGGACTCGCGAGAACACTGAAGCTTTCTTT. It yields the protein CAWTRENTEAFF. The genes are TRBV30 and TRBJ1-1; D unclear. This CDR3 contains 12 residues. Trimming cost V 4 bases and J 1 base, with 7 bases left between them. CDR1 and CDR2 (germline): GTSNPN, SVGIG (reference sequence).

This clonotype is termed hyperexpanded. Being off target in a library aimed at alpha chains, this beta chain has a size of little meaning. The rearrangement uses TRBV7-6 and TRBJ2-3, with D possibly matching TRBD2 (6 bases). V gave up 5 bases and J gave up 2 bases, with 14 bases separating them. This CDR3 contains 15 residues. CDR1 and CDR2 (germline): SGHVS, FNYEAQ. CDR3 DNA: TGTGCCAGCAGCCCCGCCGGGGGAATCACAGATACGCAGTATTTT. Translation: CASSPAGGITDTQYF.

On this clonotype itself: This beta chain represents an off-target read in a library built for alpha chains; its size is of limited meaning. V is TRBV20-1 and J is TRBJ2-1; tentatively, D is TRBD1 or TRBD2 (5 bases each). The CDR3 is made up of 13 amino acids. The germline CDR1 and CDR2 sequences are DFQATT and SNEGSKA (reference sequence). V was trimmed by 1 base and J by 9 bases, leaving 13 bases between them. The CDR3 region is CSARGLGVGEQFF. In DNA form, the CDR3 reads TGCAGTGCTAGAGGACTGGGGGTGGGTGAGCAGTTCTTC.

Judged by abundance, this clonotype is hyperexpanded. The library was built for alpha chains, so this beta chain is an off-target read and its size means little. The CDR3 region has the DNA TGCGCCAGCAGCGCACGAGGGGGCGGCTCTAGCACAGATACGCAGTATTTT. Translation: CASSARGGGSSTDTQYF. V usage is TRBV5-1 and J usage is TRBJ2-3, with TRBD1 matching over 7 bases. Germline assignment: CDR1 SGHRS and CDR2 YFSETQ. V was pared by 4 bases and J by 0 bases, with 11 bases of the junction left unmatched. This CDR3 has 17 residues.

On this clonotype: This beta chain is a stray sequence in a library constructed for alpha chains; its clone size is not meaningful. This chain joins TRBV5-6 and TRBJ2-7, with TRBD2 matching 7 bases. The V gene's germline CDR1 is SGHDT and CDR2 YYEEEE. The CDR3 consists of 15 residues. V shed 1 base, J shed 2 bases, and the junction held 6 bases outside the gene matches. CDR3 bases: TGTGCCAGCAGCTTGAGGCCTAGCGGTGCCTACGAGCAGTACTTC. This codes for CASSLRPSGAYEQYF.

Of note for this clonotype: Since it is a stray read in a library aimed at alpha chains, this beta chain has a size that is not meaningful. The chain recombines TRBV6-5 with TRBJ2-3; perhaps TRBD1 as D (5 bases). The ends were cut back, 6 bases at V and 8 bases at J, with 12 bases in the middle. The germline V gene has CDR1 MNHEY and CDR2 SVGAGI. This CDR3 spans 12 amino acids. Here the CDR3 DNA reads TGTGCCAGCAGGTCGGACACCGGTACGCAGTATTTT. Encoded protein: CASRSDTGTQYF.

As for this clonotype: This beta chain lies outside the target of a library built for alpha chains; its clone size means little. The chain combines TRBV7-9 with TRBJ1-1; the D is unclear. The CDR3 runs to 14 residues. The germline V gene has CDR1 SEHNR and CDR2 FQNEAQ (reference sequence). V lost 2 bases and J lost 4, with 11 bases in between. For the CDR3, the DNA is TGTGCCAGCAGCTTACGCGTCGGCTCCACTGAAGCTTTCTTT. Its protein is CASSLRVGSTEAFF.

Comments on this clonotype: Being off target in a library aimed at alpha chains, this beta chain has a size of little meaning. V and J are TRBV7-2 and TRBJ2-2; a possible D gene is TRBD2 (6 bases). With 1 base removed from V and 2 bases from J, the gap between germline ends came to 17 bases. Germline V gene lookup returns CDR1 SGHTA and CDR2 FQGNSA. The CDR3 sequence is 18 residues long. DNA of the CDR3: TGTGCCAGCAGCTTAGTTGCGGGGAGGAAGCTAAACACCGGGGAGCTGTTTTTT. Translation gives CASSLVAGRKLNTGELFF.

In this sample, this clonotype is hyperexpanded (1% or more). This beta chain slipped into a library made for alpha chains as a stray read, so its size is not meaningful. The genes are TRBV5-8 and TRBJ2-5, with a tentative D call TRBD2 (6 bases). V lost 4 bases to trimming and J lost 1 base, with 17 bases between them. This CDR3 contains 16 residues. Germline assignment: CDR1 SGHTS and CDR2 YDEGEE. CDR3 sequence (DNA): TGTGCCAGCAGCCCGGGGGTCAGAATCACCCAAGAGACCCAGTACTTC. Amino acids: CASSPGVRITQETQYF.

In its sample, this clonotype is hyperexpanded. As an off-target read in a library built for alpha chains, this beta chain has a frequency of little significance. This chain links TRBV12-3 or TRBV12-4 with TRBJ2-3; no clear D. The length of the CDR3 is 13 residues. V lost 8 bases and J 0 bases, leaving 9 bases between the germline ends. CDR3 bases: TGTGCCAGCGGGCATTCTAGCACAGATACGCAGTATTTT. It is translated as CASGHSSTDTQYF.

In this sample, this clonotype turned up a few times. This beta chain appears as a stray read in a library generated for alpha chains; its size is not informative. The genes are TRBV23-1 and TRBJ2-7, with 8 nucleotides matching TRBD1. TRBV23-1 is annotated as an ORF whose role is uncertain. This CDR3 has 15 residues. V shed 2 bases, J shed 4 bases, and the junction held 7 bases outside the gene matches. The CDR3 coding sequence is TGCGCCAGCAGTCAAGGACAGGGCCGCCCGTACGAGCAGTACTTC. Protein: CASSQGQGRPYEQYF.